Below are 17 T cell receptor beta chains sequenced from a single sample in a study of T cell responses to AZD1222 COVID-19 vaccine. The table came from immunoSEQ multiplex PCR; TCRdb's copy has only in-frame clones and leaves some out. The sample records 90,000 to 150,000 clones, less than 90% being singletons. The sample in question was peripheral blood, obtained on day 0 of AZD1222 vaccination. The origin of the receptors is an adult in good health.

CDR3 residues: CASSLEGQGRGNTIYF. The CDR3 DNA sequence: TGCGCCAGCAGCTTGGAGGGACAGGGTAGGGGAAACACCATATATTTT. The rearrangement links TRBV5-1 to TRBJ1-3; 9 positions agree with TRBD1. Trimming at V came to 0 bases and at J to 4 bases, leaving 5 bases not matched to a gene. The CDR3 spans 16 residues. Per the germline V gene, CDR1 is SGHRS and CDR2 is YFSETQ. Using reference TRBV5-1 and TRBJ1-3 for the parts outside the CDR3, the full variable domain is KAGVTQTPRYLIKTRGQQVTLSCSPISGHRSVSWYQQTPGQGLQFLFEYFSETQRNKGNFPGRFSGRQFSNSRSEMNVSTLELGDSALYLCASSLEGQGRGNTIYFGEGSWLTVV.

The chain has TRBV5-1 and TRBJ2-3; D not certain. Germline V lookup: CDR1 SGHRS, CDR2 YFSETQ. The CDR3 totals 12 residues. Trimming stripped 1 base from V and 8 bases from J, with 8 bases between. Here the CDR3 reads CASSLRESTQYF. As DNA, the CDR3 is TGCGCCAGCAGCTTGAGGGAATCTACGCAGTATTTT. Filled out from reference TRBV5-1 and TRBJ2-3, the complete variable domain reads KAGVTQTPRYLIKTRGQQVTLSCSPISGHRSVSWYQQTPGQGLQFLFEYFSETQRNKGNFPGRFSGRQFSNSRSEMNVSTLELGDSALYLCASSLRESTQYFGPGTRLTVL.

This chain joins TRBV10-3 and TRBJ2-1; 11 bases line up with TRBD2. Germline CDR1 and CDR2: ENHRY and SYGVKD. The CDR3 consists of 16 residues. After removal of 5 bases from V and 7 bases from J, the junction contained 10 bases not matched to a gene. The CDR3 spells CAISFHSGRANNEQFF. The CDR3 nucleotides are TGTGCCATCAGTTTCCATAGCGGGAGGGCCAATAATGAGCAGTTCTTC.

The chain has TRBV6-1 and TRBJ2-6; unclear D gene. Germline CDR1 and CDR2: MNHNS and SASEGT. The CDR3 runs to 17 residues. V was cut by 3 bases and J by 1 base, with 13 bases left in between. The DNA of the CDR3 is TGTGCCAGCAGTGATCCGGGCAGAAGTTCTGGGGCCAACGTCCTGACTTTC. The encoded protein is CASSDPGRSSGANVLTF.

This clone was picked up one time. This chain links TRBV5-6 with TRBJ2-7; unclear D gene. CDR3 size: 13 residues. Germline V gene data show CDR1 as SGHDT and CDR2 as YYEEEE. The V end was cut by 4 bases, the J end by 0 bases, with 8 bases between. Here the CDR3 DNA reads TGTGCCAGCAGCCGCGATTTCTCCTACGAGCAGTACTTC. It yields the protein CASSRDFSYEQYF.

The V and J genes are TRBV11-1 and TRBJ2-1; 7 bases match TRBD1. V trimming: 1 base; J trimming: 4 bases; junction bases outside the gene matches: 7. CDR3 length: 16 residues. Germline V gene lookup returns CDR1 SGHAT and CDR2 FQDESV (reference sequence). The CDR3 DNA follows: TGTGCCAGCAGCTTAGGAAGGGGGCGCTTTTACAATGAGCAGTTCTTC. This gives the protein CASSLGRGRFYNEQFF.

The chain carries TRBV11-3 and TRBJ2-1; the match to TRBD2 covers 8 bases. This CDR3 region has 15 residues. The ends lost 2 bases at V and 0 bases at J; junction bases unmatched: 0. Germline V CDR1 and CDR2: SGHNT, YENEEA. The DNA for the CDR3 is TGTGCCAGCAGCTTAAGCGGGAGCTCCTACAATGAGCAGTTCTTC. Translated: CASSLSGSSYNEQFF.

This clone was seen just once. The J gene is TRBJ2-2, the V gene TRBV3-1 (or the pseudogene TRBV3-2), with a weak D call TRBD2 (6 bases). Germline-derived CDR1 and CDR2 are LGHDT and YNNKEL (reference sequence). The length of the CDR3 is 13 residues. V was trimmed by 3 bases and J by 4 bases, leaving 6 bases between them. Here the CDR3 DNA reads TGTGCCAGCAGCCAGGGAGGCACCGGGGAGCTGTTTTTT. Its translation: CASSQGGTGELFF.

This clone was observed a few times. The chain combines TRBV28 with TRBJ1-5, with no clear D. Trimming shortened V by 3 bases and J by 0 bases, and 6 bases separated the two germline ends. The CDR3 spans 14 residues. CDR1 is MDHEN and CDR2 is SYDVKM in the germline V gene. The CDR3 DNA sequence: TGTGCCAGCAGTTTTCTGGTTAGCAATCAGCCCCAGCATTTT. Translated: CASSFLVSNQPQHF.

This clone was detected only once. This chain joins TRBV5-8 and TRBJ2-5, with 7 nucleotides matching TRBD2. There are 14 residues in the CDR3. The germline CDR1 and CDR2 sequences are SGHTS and YDEGEE. The V and J ends lost 4 bases and 4 bases, in that order; junction bases with no gene match: 7. The CDR3 DNA is TGTGCCAGCAGCCGGGAGGCCTACGGAGAGACCCAGTACTTC. Its protein product is CASSREAYGETQYF.

The chain couples TRBV18 to TRBJ1-2; 7 bases fit TRBD1. V lost 3 bases, J lost 8 bases, and 3 bases stayed unmatched. This CDR3 is 12 amino acids long. The germline V gene encodes CDR1 KGHSH and CDR2 LQKENI. The CDR3 here is CASSPTGNGYTF. DNA of the CDR3: TGTGCCAGCTCACCGACAGGGAACGGCTACACCTTC.

The genes are TRBV4-1 and TRBJ1-3; maybe TRBD1 (6 bases). CDR1 and CDR2 from the germline V gene are MGHRA and YSYEKL. There are 17 residues in the CDR3. Trimming cost V 0 bases and J 0 bases, with 12 bases left between them. CDR3: CASSQDSGASSGNTIYF. In DNA form, the CDR3 reads TGCGCCAGCAGCCAAGATTCAGGGGCGAGCTCTGGAAACACCATATATTTT.

The chain has TRBV19 and TRBJ1-1, with D uncertain. In germline, CDR1 is LNHDA, CDR2 SQIVND (reference sequence). The CDR3 loop spans 16 amino acids. V was shortened by 4 bases and J by 1 base, with 16 bases between the two germline ends. The CDR3: CASSRTPDGRNTEAFF. The CDR3 nucleotides read TGTGCCAGTAGTAGGACCCCGGACGGGAGGAACACTGAAGCTTTCTTT.

The chain carries TRBV20-1 and TRBJ1-1; D unclear. The V end was cut by 8 bases, the J end by 0 bases, with 7 bases between. The CDR3 sequence is 11 residues long. The V gene's germline CDR1 is DFQATT and CDR2 SNEGSKA (reference sequence). CDR3 nucleotide sequence: TGCAGTCCCGGACTGAACACTGAAGCTTTCTTT. It encodes CSPGLNTEAFF.

The chain uses TRBV28 and TRBJ1-2, with D unresolved. The CDR3 length is 11 residues. V lost 6 bases, J lost 7 bases, and 9 bases lay in between. CDR1 and CDR2 from the germline V gene are MDHEN and SYDVKM. In nucleotides, the CDR3 is TGTGCCAGCAGCCAAGGGTTTGGCTACACCTTC. Translated: CASSQGFGYTF.

This sequence joins TRBV10-3 and TRBJ2-3, with D perhaps TRBD1 or TRBD2 (7 bases each). V was shortened by 6 bases and J by 2 bases, with 15 bases between the two germline ends. The CDR3 is made up of 15 amino acids. Germline loops: CDR1 ENHRY, CDR2 SYGVKD. In DNA, the CDR3 is TGTGCCATCAGCCCACAGGGGAGGGACACAGATACGCAGTATTTT. Translation gives CAISPQGRDTDTQYF.

This rearrangement joins TRBV6-1 to TRBJ2-7, with a possible D match to TRBD1 (5 bases). Germline CDR1 reads MNHNS; CDR2 reads SASEGT. This CDR3 has 14 residues. V gave up 6 bases and J gave up 7 bases, with 19 bases separating them. CDR3 loop: CASSLGTGFGEQYF. The CDR3 DNA reads TGTGCCAGCAGCTTGGGAACAGGTTTCGGAGAGCAGTACTTC.